This paragraph covers one T cell receptor beta chain sequence. The antigen is undetermined. PCR amplification relied on 60 Vbeta primers (plus 13 Jbeta primers). Assay used: immunoSEQ multiplex PCR; TCRdb lists only in-frame clones, some missing. The sample contains more than 100,000 clones, approximately 73% of which appear only once. This entry belongs to a study of cytomegalovirus exposure and HLA in healthy donors. Findings and limits, study-wide: By a later analysis, the bulk of CMV-associated TCR beta chains appeared HLA-restricted. Several of the most significant clusters appeared, in a later analysis, to be linked to common viral pathogens. The study found most TCR sequences rare, yet found some public TCRs in many donors.

The specimen sequenced was PBMCs. The clonotype comes from a young woman in good health and CMV-seropositive.

In DNA, the CDR3 is TGTGCCAGCAGTAACAGGGGTCCGGGGGGAAACACCATATATTTT. Protein sequence: CASSNRGPGGNTIYF. The chain employs TRBV27 and TRBJ1-3; 7 bases align to TRBD1. This CDR3 spans 15 amino acids. Trimming took 5 bases from V and 4 from J; bases not matched to a gene: 8. The germline gives CDR1 MNHEY, CDR2 SMNVEV (reference sequence).